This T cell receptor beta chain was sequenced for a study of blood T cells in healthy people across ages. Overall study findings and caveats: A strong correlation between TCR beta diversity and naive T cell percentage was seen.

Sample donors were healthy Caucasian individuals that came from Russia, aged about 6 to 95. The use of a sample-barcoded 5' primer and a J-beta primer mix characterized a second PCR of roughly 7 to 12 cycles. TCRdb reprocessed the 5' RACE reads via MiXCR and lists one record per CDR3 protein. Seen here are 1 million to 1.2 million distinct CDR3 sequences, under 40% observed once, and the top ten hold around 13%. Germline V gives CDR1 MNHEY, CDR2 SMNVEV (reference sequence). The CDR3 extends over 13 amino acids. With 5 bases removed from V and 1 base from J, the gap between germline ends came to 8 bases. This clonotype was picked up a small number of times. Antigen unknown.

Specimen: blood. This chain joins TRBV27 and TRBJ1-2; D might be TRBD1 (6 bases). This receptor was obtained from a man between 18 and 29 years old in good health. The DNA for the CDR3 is TGTGCCAGCAGTGGAGGGGGTAACTATGGCTACACCTTC. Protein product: CASSGGGNYGYTF.